This TCR beta chain originates from a study of blood T cell repertoires in COVID-19. Unmatched junction bases numbered 8, after V lost 3 bases and J lost 0 bases. The length of the CDR3 is 18 residues. Germline lookup yields CDR1 SNHLY and CDR2 FYNNEI. TCRdb keeps only in-frame clones here, not all; method: immunoSEQ multiplex PCR. This table holds around 450,000 clones, about 90% found once. The sample taken for sequencing was PBMCs or T cells enriched from blood (not recorded which). This receptor was taken from a man aged 18-30 years who had recovered from COVID-19. The rearrangement uses TRBV2 and TRBJ2-1; 10 bases match TRBD2. In DNA form, the CDR3 reads TGTGCCAGCAGTGACCCACTAGCGGGATACCTCTCCTACAATGAGCAGTTCTTC. Translated, it gives CASSDPLAGYLSYNEQFF.